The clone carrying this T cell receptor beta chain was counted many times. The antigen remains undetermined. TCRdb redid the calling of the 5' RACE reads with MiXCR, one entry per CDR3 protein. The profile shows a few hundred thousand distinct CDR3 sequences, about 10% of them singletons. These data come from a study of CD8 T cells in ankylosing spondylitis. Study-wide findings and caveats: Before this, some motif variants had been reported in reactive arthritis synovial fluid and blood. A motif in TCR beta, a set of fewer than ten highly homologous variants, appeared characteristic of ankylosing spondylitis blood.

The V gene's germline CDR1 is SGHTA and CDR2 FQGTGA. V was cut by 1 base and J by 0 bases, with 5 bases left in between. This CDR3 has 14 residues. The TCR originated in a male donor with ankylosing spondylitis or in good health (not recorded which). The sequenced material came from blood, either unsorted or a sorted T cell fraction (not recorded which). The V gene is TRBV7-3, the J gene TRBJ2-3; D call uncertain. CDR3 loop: CASSLMASTDTQYF. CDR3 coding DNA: TGTGCCAGCAGCTTAATGGCAAGCACAGATACGCAGTATTTT.